These 7 T cell receptor beta chains were all obtained from the same sample, sequenced in a study of CD8+CD57+ T cells in acquired aplastic anemia. Patients selected for sequencing had displayed CD8+CD57+ cell expansion by flow cytometry. Genomic DNA served as template for TCR beta VDJ and CDR3 profiling. TCRdb called the reads again in MiXCR, with one record for every CDR3 protein. This table holds over 150,000 distinct CDR3 sequences, nearly 65% found once. The sample taken for sequencing was sorted CD4+, CD8+, or CD8+CD57+ T cells (not recorded which) from PBMCs. The origin of the receptors is a human donor with aplastic anemia.

V usage is TRBV24-1 and J usage is TRBJ1-1, with TRBD1 matching 7 bases. The CDR3 is 12 amino acids. V shed 9 bases, J shed 1 base, and the junction held 1 base outside the gene matches. Germline V gene sequence: CDR1 KGHDR, CDR2 SFDVKD. CDR3 region: CATRDRNTEAFF. For the CDR3, the DNA is TGTGCCACCCGGGACAGGAACACTGAAGCTTTCTTT.

This clonotype was detected once. The chain carries TRBV7-9 and TRBJ2-2; D remains unclear. Germline CDR1 and CDR2: SEHNR and FQNEAQ (reference sequence). V lost 5 bases and J lost 6, with 13 bases in between. CDR3 length: 14 residues. The CDR3 DNA is TGTGCCAGCAGCCAAGACCGCCTAGCCGGGGAGCTGTTTTTT. Translating it yields CASSQDRLAGELFF. The variable domain in full, completed from reference TRBV7-9 and TRBJ2-2, reads DTGVSQNPRHKITKRGQNVTFRCDPISEHNRLYWYRQTLGQGPEFLTYFQNEAQLEKSRLLSDRFSAERPKGSFSTLEIQRTEQGDSAMYLCASSQDRLAGELFFGEGSRLTVL.

In its sample, this clonotype was seen many times. V is TRBV7-9 and J is TRBJ2-1; 10 positions match TRBD1. CDR1 and CDR2 (germline): SEHNR, FQNEAQ (reference sequence). V dropped 5 bases and J dropped 3; count of bases not matched to a gene: 4. CDR3 length: 15 residues. The CDR3 nucleotides read TGTGCCAGCAGCCGCCGGGACAGGGGCTACAATGAGCAGTTCTTC. Encoded protein: CASSRRDRGYNEQFF. The full variable domain, rest sourced from reference TRBV7-9 and TRBJ2-1, is DTGVSQNPRHKITKRGQNVTFRCDPISEHNRLYWYRQTLGQGPEFLTYFQNEAQLEKSRLLSDRFSAERPKGSFSTLEIQRTEQGDSAMYLCASSRRDRGYNEQFFGPGTRLTVL.

This clonotype was counted only a few times. The V and J genes are TRBV7-9 and TRBJ2-3; the D is unclear. This CDR3 spans 11 amino acids. Germline CDR1 SEHNR, CDR2 FQNEAQ (reference sequence). Deletions cut 5 bases from V and 3 bases from J, with 3 bases between. CDR3 in DNA: TGTGCCAGCAGCCCAACAGATACGCAGTATTTT. Translation gives CASSPTDTQYF. The variable domain in full, with the rest retrieved from reference TRBV7-9 and TRBJ2-3, is DTGVSQNPRHKITKRGQNVTFRCDPISEHNRLYWYRQTLGQGPEFLTYFQNEAQLEKSRLLSDRFSAERPKGSFSTLEIQRTEQGDSAMYLCASSPTDTQYFGPGTRLTVL.

The chain uses TRBV2 and TRBJ2-7, with D perhaps matching TRBD2 (5 bases). Per germline, CDR1 SNHLY and CDR2 FYNNEI. The CDR3 length is 16 residues. V was trimmed by 4 bases and J by 4 bases, leaving 20 bases between them. This CDR3 reads CASSVPEREWRYEQYF. The CDR3 DNA reads TGTGCCAGCAGTGTGCCCGAAAGGGAGTGGAGGTACGAGCAGTACTTC. Using reference TRBV2 and TRBJ2-7 for the parts outside the CDR3, the full variable domain is EPEVTQTPSHQVTQMGQEVILRCVPISNHLYFYWYRQILGQKVEFLVSFYNNEISEKSEIFDDQFSVERPDGSNFTLKIRSTKLEDSAMYFCASSVPEREWRYEQYFGPGTRLTVT.

This clonotype appeared once. The rearrangement joins TRBV5-4 to TRBJ1-5, with D perhaps TRBD1 (5 bases). The germline gives CDR1 SGHNT, CDR2 YYREEE (reference sequence). Trimming took off 1 base at V and 4 bases at J, with 12 bases between the two ends. This CDR3 region has 15 residues. The CDR3 loop is CASSLPSGINQPQHF. The CDR3 bases are TGTGCCAGCAGCTTGCCGTCAGGGATAAATCAGCCCCAGCATTTT.

This clonotype was counted at least ten times. CDR3 DNA: TGTGCCAGTAGTATACGAGGGGCACCCAATCAGCCCCAGCATTTT. It yields the protein CASSIRGAPNQPQHF. The chain combines TRBV19 with TRBJ1-5; the D gene is possibly TRBD1 (5 bases). Germline V lookup: CDR1 LNHDA, CDR2 SQIVND (reference sequence). The V and J ends lost 2 bases and 3 bases respectively, with 11 bases between them. The CDR3 sequence is 15 residues long.